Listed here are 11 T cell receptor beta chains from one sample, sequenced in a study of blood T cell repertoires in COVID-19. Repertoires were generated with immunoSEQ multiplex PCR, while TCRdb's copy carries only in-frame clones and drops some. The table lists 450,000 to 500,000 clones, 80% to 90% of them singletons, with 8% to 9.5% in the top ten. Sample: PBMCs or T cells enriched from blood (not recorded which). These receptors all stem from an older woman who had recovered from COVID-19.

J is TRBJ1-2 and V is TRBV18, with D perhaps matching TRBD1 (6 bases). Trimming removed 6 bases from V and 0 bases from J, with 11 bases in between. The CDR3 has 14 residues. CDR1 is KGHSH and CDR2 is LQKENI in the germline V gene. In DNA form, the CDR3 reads TGTGCCAGCTCCCCTGGGACAACTAACTATGGCTACACCTTC. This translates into CASSPGTTNYGYTF.

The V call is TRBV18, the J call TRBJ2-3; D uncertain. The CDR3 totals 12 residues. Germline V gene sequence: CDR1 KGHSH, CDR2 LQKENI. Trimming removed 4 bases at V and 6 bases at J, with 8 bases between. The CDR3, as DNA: TGTGCCAGCTCACAACGGAGTGATACGCAGTATTTT. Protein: CASSQRSDTQYF.

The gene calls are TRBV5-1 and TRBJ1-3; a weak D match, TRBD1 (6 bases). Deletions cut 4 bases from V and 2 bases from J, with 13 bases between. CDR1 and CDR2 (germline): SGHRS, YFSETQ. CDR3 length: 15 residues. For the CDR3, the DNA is TGCGCCAGCAGCCTCGGTACAGGGACTGGAAACACCATATATTTT. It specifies CASSLGTGTGNTIYF.

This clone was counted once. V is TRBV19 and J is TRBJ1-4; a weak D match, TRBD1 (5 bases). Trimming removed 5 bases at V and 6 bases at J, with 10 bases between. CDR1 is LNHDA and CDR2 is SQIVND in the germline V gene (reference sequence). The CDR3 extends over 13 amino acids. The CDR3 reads CASSWGRDEKLFF. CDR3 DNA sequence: TGTGCCAGTAGTTGGGGCCGAGATGAAAAACTGTTTTTT.

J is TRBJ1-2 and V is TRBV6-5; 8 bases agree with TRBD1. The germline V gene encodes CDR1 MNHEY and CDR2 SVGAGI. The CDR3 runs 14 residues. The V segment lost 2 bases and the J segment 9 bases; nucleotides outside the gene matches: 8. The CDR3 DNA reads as TGTGCCAGCAGTTACGACCAGGGGGCGGGTAGCTACACCTTC. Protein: CASSYDQGAGSYTF.

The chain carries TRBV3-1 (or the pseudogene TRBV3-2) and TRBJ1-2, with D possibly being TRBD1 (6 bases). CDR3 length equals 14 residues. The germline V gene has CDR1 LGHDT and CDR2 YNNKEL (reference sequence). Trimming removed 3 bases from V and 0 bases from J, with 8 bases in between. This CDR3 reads CASSHRGANYGYTF. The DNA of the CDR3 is TGTGCCAGCAGCCACAGGGGAGCTAACTATGGCTACACCTTC.

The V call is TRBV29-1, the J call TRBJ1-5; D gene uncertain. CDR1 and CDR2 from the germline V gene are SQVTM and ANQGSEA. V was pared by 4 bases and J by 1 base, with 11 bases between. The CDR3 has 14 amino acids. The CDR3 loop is CSVGPSGSNQPQHF. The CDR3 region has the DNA TGCAGCGTTGGTCCGAGCGGGAGCAATCAGCCCCAGCATTTT.

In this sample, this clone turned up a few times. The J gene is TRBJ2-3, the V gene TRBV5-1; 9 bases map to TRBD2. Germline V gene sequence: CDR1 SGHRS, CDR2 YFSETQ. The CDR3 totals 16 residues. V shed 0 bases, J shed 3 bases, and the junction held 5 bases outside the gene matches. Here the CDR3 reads CASSLGISGGTDTQYF. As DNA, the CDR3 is TGCGCCAGCAGCTTGGGGATTAGCGGGGGTACAGATACGCAGTATTTT.

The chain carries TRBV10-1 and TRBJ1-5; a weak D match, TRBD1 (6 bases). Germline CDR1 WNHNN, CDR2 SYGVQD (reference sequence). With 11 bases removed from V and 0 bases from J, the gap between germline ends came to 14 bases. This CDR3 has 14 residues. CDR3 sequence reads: CAAGGGGSNQPQHF. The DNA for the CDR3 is TGCGCCGCCGGAGGGGGGGGTAGCAATCAGCCCCAGCATTTT.

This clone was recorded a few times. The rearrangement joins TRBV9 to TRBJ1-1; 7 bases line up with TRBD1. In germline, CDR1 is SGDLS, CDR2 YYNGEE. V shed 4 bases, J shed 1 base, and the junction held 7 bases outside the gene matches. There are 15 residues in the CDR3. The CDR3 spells CASSYKTGPNTEAFF. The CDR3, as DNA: TGTGCCAGCAGCTATAAGACAGGGCCGAACACTGAAGCTTTCTTT.

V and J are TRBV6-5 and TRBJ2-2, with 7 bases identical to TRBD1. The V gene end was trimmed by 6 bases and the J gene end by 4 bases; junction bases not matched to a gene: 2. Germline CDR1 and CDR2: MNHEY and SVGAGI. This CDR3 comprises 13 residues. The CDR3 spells CASRDRPTGELFF. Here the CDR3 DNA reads TGTGCCAGCAGGGACAGGCCCACCGGGGAGCTGTTTTTT.